The subject of this entry is one T cell receptor (beta chain). Assay used: immunoSEQ multiplex PCR; TCRdb lists only in-frame clones, some missing. The sample yields some 52,000 clones, roughly 87% seen once. These data are taken from a study of T cell responses to AZD1222 COVID-19 vaccine. This CDR3 contains 16 residues. Germline V lookup: CDR1 SGHRS, CDR2 YFSETQ. Trimming cost V 3 bases and J 0 bases, with 16 bases left between them. Here the sequenced sample was peripheral blood, taken 28 days after the second AZD1222 dose. The clonotype comes from an adult who received the AZD1222 COVID-19 vaccine. J is TRBJ2-7 and V is TRBV5-1, with a tentative D call TRBD1 (6 bases). In nucleotides, the CDR3 is TGCGCCAGCAGCTCCACAGGGACAACAGCCTCCTACGAGCAGTACTTC. Translation: CASSSTGTTASYEQYF. The complete variable domain, with remaining parts taken from reference TRBV5-1 and TRBJ2-7, reads KAGVTQTPRYLIKTRGQQVTLSCSPISGHRSVSWYQQTPGQGLQFLFEYFSETQRNKGNFPGRFSGRQFSNSRSEMNVSTLELGDSALYLCASSSTGTTASYEQYFGPGTRLTVT.